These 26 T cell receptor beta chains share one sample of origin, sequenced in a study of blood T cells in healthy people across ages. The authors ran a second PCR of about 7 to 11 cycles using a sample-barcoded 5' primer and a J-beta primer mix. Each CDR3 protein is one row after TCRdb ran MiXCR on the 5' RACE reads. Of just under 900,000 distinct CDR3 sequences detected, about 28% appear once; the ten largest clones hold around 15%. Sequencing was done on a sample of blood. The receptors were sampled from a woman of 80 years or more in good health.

CDR3 in DNA: TGTGCCAGCAGTTACCGGACTAGCGGGGGGGTCTCCTACAATGAGCAGTTCTTC. It codes for CASSYRTSGGVSYNEQFF. The genes are TRBV6-5 and TRBJ2-1; 15 bases line up with TRBD2. The CDR3 sequence is 18 residues long. Losses at the gene ends were 2 bases for V and 0 bases for J; bases not matched to a gene: 2. The germline V gene encodes CDR1 MNHEY and CDR2 SVGAGI.

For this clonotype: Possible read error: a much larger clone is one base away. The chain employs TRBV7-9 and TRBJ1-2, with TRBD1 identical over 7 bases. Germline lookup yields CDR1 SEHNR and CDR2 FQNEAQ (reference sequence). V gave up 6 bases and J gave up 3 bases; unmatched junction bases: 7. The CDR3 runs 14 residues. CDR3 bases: TGTGCCAGCAGGCGAGGACAGGCCGACTATGGCTACACCTTC. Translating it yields CASRRGQADYGYTF.

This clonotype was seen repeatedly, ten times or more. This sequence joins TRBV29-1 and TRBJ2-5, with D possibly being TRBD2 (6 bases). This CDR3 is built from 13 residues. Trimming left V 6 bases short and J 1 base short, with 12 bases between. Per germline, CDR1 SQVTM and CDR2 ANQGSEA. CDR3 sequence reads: CSVGGGPQETQYF. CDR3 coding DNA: TGCAGCGTGGGGGGTGGGCCCCAAGAGACCCAGTACTTC.

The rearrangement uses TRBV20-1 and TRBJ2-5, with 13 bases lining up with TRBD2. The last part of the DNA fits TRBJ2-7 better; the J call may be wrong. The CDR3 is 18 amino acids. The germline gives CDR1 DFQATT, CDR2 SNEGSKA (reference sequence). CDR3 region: CSATINRRTSGRKDEQYF. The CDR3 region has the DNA TGCAGTGCTACCATAAACAGACGGACTAGCGGGAGAAAGGACGAGCAGTACTTC.

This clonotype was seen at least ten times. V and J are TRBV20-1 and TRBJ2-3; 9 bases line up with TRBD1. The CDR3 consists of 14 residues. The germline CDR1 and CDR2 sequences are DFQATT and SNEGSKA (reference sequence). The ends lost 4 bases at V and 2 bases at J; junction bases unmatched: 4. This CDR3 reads CSAIWDRVTDTQYF. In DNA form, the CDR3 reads TGCAGTGCTATCTGGGACAGGGTCACAGATACGCAGTATTTT.

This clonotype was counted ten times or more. Written as DNA, the CDR3 is TGTGCCAGCAGTCCACCGGGACAGGGGGACGAGCAGTACTTC. This codes for CASSPPGQGDEQYF. The chain uses TRBV28 and TRBJ2-7, with TRBD1 matching 11 bases. Germline V gives CDR1 MDHEN, CDR2 SYDVKM. After removal of 5 bases from V and 5 bases from J, the junction contained 5 bases not matched to a gene. The CDR3 runs to 14 residues.

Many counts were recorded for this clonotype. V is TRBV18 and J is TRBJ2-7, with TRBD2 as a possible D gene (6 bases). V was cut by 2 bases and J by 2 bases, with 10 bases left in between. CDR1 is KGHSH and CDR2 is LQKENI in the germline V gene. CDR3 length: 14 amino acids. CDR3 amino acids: CASSPREAAYEQYF. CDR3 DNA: TGTGCCAGCTCACCAAGGGAGGCAGCCTACGAGCAGTACTTC.

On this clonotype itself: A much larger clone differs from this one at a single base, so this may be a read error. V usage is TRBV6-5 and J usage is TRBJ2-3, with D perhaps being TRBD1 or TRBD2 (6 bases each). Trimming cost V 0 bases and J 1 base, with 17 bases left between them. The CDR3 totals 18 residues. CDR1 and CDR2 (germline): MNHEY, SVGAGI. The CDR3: CASSYSLVGGLGTDTQYF. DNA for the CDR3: TGTGCCAGCAGTTACTCTCTAGTGGGGGGCCTCGGCACAGATACGCAGTATTTT.

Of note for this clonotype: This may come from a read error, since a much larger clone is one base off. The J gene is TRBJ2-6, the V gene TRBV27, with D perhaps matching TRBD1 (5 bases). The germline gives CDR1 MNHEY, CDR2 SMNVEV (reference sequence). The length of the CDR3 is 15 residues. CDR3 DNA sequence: TGTGCCAGCAGTTTATTGAGCTCTGGGGCCAACGTCCCGACTTTC. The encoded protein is CASSLLSSGANVPTF.

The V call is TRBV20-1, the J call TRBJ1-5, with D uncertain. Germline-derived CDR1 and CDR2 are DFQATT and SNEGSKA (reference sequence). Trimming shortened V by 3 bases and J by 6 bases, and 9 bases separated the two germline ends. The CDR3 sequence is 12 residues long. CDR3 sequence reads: CSARRVGQPQHF. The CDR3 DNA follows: TGCAGTGCTAGGAGGGTAGGTCAGCCCCAGCATTTT.

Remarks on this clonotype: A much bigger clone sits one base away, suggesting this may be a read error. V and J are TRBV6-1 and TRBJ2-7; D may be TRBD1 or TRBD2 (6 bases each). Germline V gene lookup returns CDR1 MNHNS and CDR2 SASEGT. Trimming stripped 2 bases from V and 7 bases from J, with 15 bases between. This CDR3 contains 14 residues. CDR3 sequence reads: CASSESPGANEQYF. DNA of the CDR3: TGTGCCAGCAGTGAATCACCGGGGGCAAATGAGCAGTACTTC.

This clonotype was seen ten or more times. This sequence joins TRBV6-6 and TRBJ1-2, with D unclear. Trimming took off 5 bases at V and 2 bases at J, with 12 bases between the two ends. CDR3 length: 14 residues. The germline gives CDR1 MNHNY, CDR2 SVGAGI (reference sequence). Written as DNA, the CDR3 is TGTGCCAGCAGTCAACGGGAGGGCAACTATGGCTACACCTTC. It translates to CASSQREGNYGYTF.

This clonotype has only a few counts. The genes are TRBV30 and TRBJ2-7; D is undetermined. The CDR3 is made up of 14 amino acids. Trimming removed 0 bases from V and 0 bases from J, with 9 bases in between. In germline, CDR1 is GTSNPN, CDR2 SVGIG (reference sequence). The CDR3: CAWSVRAVSYEQYF. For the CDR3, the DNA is TGTGCCTGGAGTGTAAGGGCTGTCTCCTACGAGCAGTACTTC.

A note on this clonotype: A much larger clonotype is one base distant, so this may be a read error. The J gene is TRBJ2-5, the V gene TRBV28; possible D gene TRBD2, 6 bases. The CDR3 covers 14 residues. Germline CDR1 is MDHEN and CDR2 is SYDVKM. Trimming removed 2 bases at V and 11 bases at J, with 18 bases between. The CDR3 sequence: CASSLRPGDYGQYF. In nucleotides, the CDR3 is TGTGCCAGCAGTTTAAGGCCGGGAGACTACGGGCAGTACTTC.

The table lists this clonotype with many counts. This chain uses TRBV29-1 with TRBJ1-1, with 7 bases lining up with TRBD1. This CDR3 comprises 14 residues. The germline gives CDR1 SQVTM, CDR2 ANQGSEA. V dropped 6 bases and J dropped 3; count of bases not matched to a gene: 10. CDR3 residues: CSVSPDRVDTEAFF. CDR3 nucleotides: TGCAGCGTCTCACCCGACAGGGTGGACACTGAAGCTTTCTTT.

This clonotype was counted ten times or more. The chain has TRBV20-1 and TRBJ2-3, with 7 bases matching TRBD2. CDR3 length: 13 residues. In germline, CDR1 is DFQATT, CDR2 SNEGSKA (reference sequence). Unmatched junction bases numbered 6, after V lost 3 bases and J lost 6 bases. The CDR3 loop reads CSASSGVADTQYF. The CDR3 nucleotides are TGCAGTGCTAGCAGCGGGGTAGCCGATACGCAGTATTTT.

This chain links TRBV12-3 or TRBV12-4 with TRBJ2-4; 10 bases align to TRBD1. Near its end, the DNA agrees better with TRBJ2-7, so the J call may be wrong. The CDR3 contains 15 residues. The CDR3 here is CASRAGTGVPHEQYF. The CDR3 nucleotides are TGTGCCAGCAGGGCCGGGACAGGGGTTCCCCACGAGCAGTACTTC.

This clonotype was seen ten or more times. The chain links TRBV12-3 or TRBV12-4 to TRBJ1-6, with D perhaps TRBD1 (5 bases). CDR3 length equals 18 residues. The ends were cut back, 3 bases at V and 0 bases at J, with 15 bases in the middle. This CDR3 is CASSLAGQGRSYNSPLHF. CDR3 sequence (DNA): TGTGCCAGCAGTTTGGCCGGGCAGGGCCGCTCCTATAATTCACCCCTCCACTTT.

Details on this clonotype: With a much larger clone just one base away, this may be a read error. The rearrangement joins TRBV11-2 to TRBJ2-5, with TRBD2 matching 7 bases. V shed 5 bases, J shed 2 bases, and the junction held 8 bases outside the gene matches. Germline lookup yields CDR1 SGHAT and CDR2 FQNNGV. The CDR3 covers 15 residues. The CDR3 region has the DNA TGTGCCAGCAGCCCCGGGGGGAAGGGTCAAGAGACCCAGTACTTC. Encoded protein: CASSPGGKGQETQYF.

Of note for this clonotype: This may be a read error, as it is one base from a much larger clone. CDR3 nucleotide sequence: TGTGCCAGCAGTGGGGTTGGTAATAGCGATCAGCCCCAGCATTTT. It yields the protein CASSGVGNSDQPQHF. The chain has TRBV25-1 and TRBJ1-5; D call uncertain. CDR1 is MGHDK and CDR2 is SYGVNS in the germline V gene. The CDR3 has 15 residues.

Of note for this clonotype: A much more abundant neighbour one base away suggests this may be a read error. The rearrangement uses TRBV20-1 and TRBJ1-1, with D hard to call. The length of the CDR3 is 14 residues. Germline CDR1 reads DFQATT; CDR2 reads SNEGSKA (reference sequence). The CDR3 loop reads CSAGEGSGNTEAFF. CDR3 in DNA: TGCAGTGCTGGAGAAGGGAGCGGGAACACTGAAGCTTTCTTT.

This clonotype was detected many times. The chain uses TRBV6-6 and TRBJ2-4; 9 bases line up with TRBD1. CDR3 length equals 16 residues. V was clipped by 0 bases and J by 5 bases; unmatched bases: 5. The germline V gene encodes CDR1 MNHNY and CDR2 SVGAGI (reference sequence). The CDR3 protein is CASSYSTGQGENIQYF. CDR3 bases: TGTGCCAGCAGTTACTCGACGGGACAGGGTGAAAACATTCAGTACTTC.

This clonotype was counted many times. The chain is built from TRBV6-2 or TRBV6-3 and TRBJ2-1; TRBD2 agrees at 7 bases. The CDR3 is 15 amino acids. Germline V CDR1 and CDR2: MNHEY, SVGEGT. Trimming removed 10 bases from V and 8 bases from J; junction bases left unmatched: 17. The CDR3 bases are TGTGCCACCCGTCGGGGGGTCCCCTTCCCCGATGAGCAGTTCTTC. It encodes CATRRGVPFPDEQFF.

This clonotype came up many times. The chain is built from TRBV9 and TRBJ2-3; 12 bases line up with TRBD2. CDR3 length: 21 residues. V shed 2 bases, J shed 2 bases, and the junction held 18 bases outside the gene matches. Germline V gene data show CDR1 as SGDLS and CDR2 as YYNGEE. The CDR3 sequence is CASSVRSLGKLAGGSTDTQYF. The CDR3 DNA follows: TGTGCCAGCAGCGTCCGGTCCCTGGGAAAACTAGCGGGGGGTTCCACAGATACGCAGTATTTT.

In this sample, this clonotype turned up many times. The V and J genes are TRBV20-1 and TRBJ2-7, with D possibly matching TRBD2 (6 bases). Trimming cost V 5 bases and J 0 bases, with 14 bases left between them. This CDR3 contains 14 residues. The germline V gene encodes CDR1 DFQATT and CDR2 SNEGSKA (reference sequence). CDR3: CSARGTASSYEQYF. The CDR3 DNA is TGCAGTGCTCGCGGGACGGCTAGCTCCTACGAGCAGTACTTC.

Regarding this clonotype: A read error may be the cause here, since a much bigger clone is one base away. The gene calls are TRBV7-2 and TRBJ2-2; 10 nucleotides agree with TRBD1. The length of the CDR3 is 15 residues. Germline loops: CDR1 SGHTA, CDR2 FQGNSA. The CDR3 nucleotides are TGTGCCAGCAGCCTACGACAGGGGGCTATCGGGGGGCTGTTTTTT. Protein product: CASSLRQGAIGGLFF.